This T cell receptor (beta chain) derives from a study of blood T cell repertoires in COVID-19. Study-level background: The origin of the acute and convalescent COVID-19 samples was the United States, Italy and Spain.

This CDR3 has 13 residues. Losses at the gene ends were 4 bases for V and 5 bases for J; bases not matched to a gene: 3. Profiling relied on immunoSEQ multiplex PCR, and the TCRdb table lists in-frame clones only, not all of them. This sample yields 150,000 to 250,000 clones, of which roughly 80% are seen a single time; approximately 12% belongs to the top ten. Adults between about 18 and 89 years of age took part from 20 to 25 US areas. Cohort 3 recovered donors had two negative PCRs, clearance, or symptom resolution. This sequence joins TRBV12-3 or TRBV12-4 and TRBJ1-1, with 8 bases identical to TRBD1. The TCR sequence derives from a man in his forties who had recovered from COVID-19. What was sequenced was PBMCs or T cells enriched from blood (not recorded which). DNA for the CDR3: TGTGCCAGCAGTTCAGGGGGCCAGACTGAAGCTTTCTTT. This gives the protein CASSSGGQTEAFF.